This T cell receptor beta chain appears in the sequencing data of a study of cytomegalovirus exposure and HLA in healthy donors. Findings and caveats of the study: Associated with cytomegalovirus, according to the listing, were 150 to 200 TCR beta chains.

The CDR3 contains 15 residues. Germline V gives CDR1 SGHRS, CDR2 YFSETQ. V shed 3 bases and J 4 bases; nucleotides not matched to a gene: 5. The PCR used 60 Vbeta and 13 Jbeta primers. Sequenced by immunoSEQ multiplex PCR; TCRdb stores in-frame clones only, minus some. The data contain approximately 170,000 clones, 77% of them singletons. Remarks on this clone: What it binds is not known.

The J gene is TRBJ1-2, the V gene TRBV5-1, with TRBD1 matching over 11 bases. The source is a woman in her forties in good health and CMV-seropositive. Sequencing used PBMCs. CDR3 nucleotides: TGCGCCAGCAGCTCACCGGGACAGGGGGTCTATGGCTACACCTTC. This codes for CASSSPGQGVYGYTF.